The following is a TCR beta chain sequence with its context. Antigen: not known. This entry comes from a study of cytomegalovirus exposure and HLA in healthy donors. Study in general: Among the roughly 400 genotyped donors, 65% to 90% were placed in the Caucasian-associated ancestry cluster.

Primers for the PCR totalled 60 Vbeta and 13 Jbeta. Using immunoSEQ multiplex PCR, the repertoire was profiled, and TCRdb retains in-frame clones only, with some absent. Here the sample spans roughly 130,000 clones, about four fifths being singletons. The study, taken as a whole, reports: Later work showed greater clonal expansion in HLA-associated TCR beta chains than in equally common others. The classifier was said to identify cytomegalovirus status with high specificity and sensitivity. It was likely that a cluster of highly shared sequence variants was a sequencing artifact.

Germline V lookup: CDR1 MNHEY, CDR2 SVGAGI. The CDR3 contains 16 residues. V was shortened by 2 bases and J by 2 bases, with 12 bases between the two germline ends. The sample comprised PBMCs. This clonotype was obtained from a man between 18 and 35 years old in good health and CMV-seronegative. The chain joins TRBV6-5 to TRBJ1-4, with a tentative D call TRBD1 (5 bases). CDR3 loop: CASSYTSGLTNEKLFF. DNA of the CDR3: TGTGCCAGCAGTTACACCTCAGGGTTGACTAATGAAAAACTGTTTTTT.